These 22 T cell receptor beta chains came from one sample sequenced in a study of metastatic and nonmetastatic thyroid tumors. Until they underwent thyroid surgery, no patient had received any treatment. TCRdb re-clonotyped the PCR reads via MiXCR. The repertoire holds around 12,000 clones, with around 41% as singletons. Sequenced sample: tumor tissue. The receptors stem from a female donor with papillary thyroid cancer or a benign thyroid nodule (not recorded which). Some clones in this sample may be carry-over from other donors' samples.

This clone is labeled medium-sized. This sequence joins TRBV4-2 and TRBJ2-1; 8 bases line up with TRBD2. The V gene's germline CDR1 is LGHNA and CDR2 YNFKEQ. This CDR3 spans 16 amino acids. The V and J ends lost 0 bases and 0 bases, in that order; junction bases with no gene match: 1. The chain's CDR3 is CASSQDLAGSYNEQFF. Here the CDR3 DNA reads TGTGCCAGCAGCCAAGATCTAGCGGGCTCCTACAATGAGCAGTTCTTC.

This clone was picked up a small number of times. The V call is TRBV27, the J call TRBJ2-7; D unclear. The germline V gene encodes CDR1 MNHEY and CDR2 SMNVEV (reference sequence). The length of the CDR3 is 14 residues. The V and J ends lost 2 bases and 7 bases respectively, with 15 bases between them. CDR3 in amino acids: CASSLDMVSREQYF. CDR3 bases: TGTGCCAGCAGTTTAGACATGGTATCTAGAGAGCAGTACTTC.

By proportion, this clone is large. The rearrangement uses TRBV6-1 and TRBJ1-1; perhaps TRBD1 as D (5 bases). This CDR3 spans 13 amino acids. The germline V and J ends were trimmed by 7 bases and 4 bases, with 13 bases remaining between them. Germline assignment: CDR1 MNHNS and CDR2 SASEGT. This CDR3 reads CASKQGRGTEAFF. DNA for the CDR3: TGTGCCAGCAAGCAGGGCCGTGGCACTGAAGCTTTCTTT.

The V and J genes are TRBV7-3 and TRBJ2-3; a possible D gene is TRBD2 (6 bases). Germline-derived CDR1 and CDR2 are SGHTA and FQGTGA. The V end was cut by 4 bases, the J end by 4 bases, with 15 bases between. The CDR3 has 15 amino acids. CDR3 residues: CASSSRGMPADTQYF. The CDR3 DNA sequence: TGTGCCAGCAGCTCCCGGGGGATGCCGGCAGATACGCAGTATTTT.

This clone showed up just a few times. The chain joins TRBV6-1 to TRBJ1-5, with D possibly matching TRBD1 (6 bases). The germline CDR1 and CDR2 sequences are MNHNS and SASEGT. The CDR3 is made up of 14 amino acids. With 5 bases removed from V and 10 bases from J, the gap between germline ends came to 18 bases. CDR3 DNA: TGTGCCAGCAGTCGACAAGGGGGGTTTGGACCCCAGCATTTT. The encoded protein is CASSRQGGFGPQHF.

A few counts support this clone. The V call is TRBV6-4, the J call TRBJ1-2, with 7 bases that match TRBD1. V shed 5 bases, J shed 5 bases, and the junction held 5 bases outside the gene matches. Germline CDR1 reads MRHNA; CDR2 reads SNTAGT. This CDR3 is built from 13 residues. The CDR3 DNA sequence: TGTGCCAGCAGTCCCGGACAGGATTATGGCTACACCTTC. It translates to CASSPGQDYGYTF.

In this sample, this clone turned up a few times. At one end the junction does not follow the germline gene, possibly because of a read error. This sequence joins TRBV12-3 or TRBV12-4 and TRBJ2-7; 8 bases align to TRBD1. The CDR3 totals 12 residues. The CDR3 sequence: CASSPTGAEQYF. The CDR3 DNA sequence: TGTGCAAGCAGTCCGACAGGGGCCGAGCAGTACTTC.

This chain uses TRBV5-1 with TRBJ2-2; D ambiguous. The CDR3 sequence is 11 residues long. V was pared by 2 bases and J by 6 bases, with 2 bases between. The germline gives CDR1 SGHRS, CDR2 YFSETQ. CDR3 DNA: TGCGCCAGCAGCTTTTCCGGGGAGCTGTTTTTT. Encoded protein: CASSFSGELFF.

This clone was counted ten times or more. The chain couples TRBV15 to TRBJ2-1, with TRBD1 identical over 11 bases. The CDR3 runs to 14 residues. V shed 5 bases, J shed 7 bases, and the junction held 4 bases outside the gene matches. The germline CDR1 and CDR2 sequences are LNHNV and YYDKDF (reference sequence). The CDR3: CATSAGTGGNEQFF. CDR3 in DNA: TGTGCCACCAGCGCCGGGACAGGGGGGAATGAGCAGTTCTTC.

This clone was detected ten times or more. The chain carries TRBV2 and TRBJ2-1; 9 positions agree with TRBD2. V lost 4 bases, J lost 0 bases, and 7 bases stayed unmatched. The germline CDR1 and CDR2 sequences are SNHLY and FYNNEI. The CDR3 is 17 amino acids. The CDR3 loop is CASSVEREESSYNEQFF. CDR3 sequence (DNA): TGTGCCAGCAGTGTAGAGCGGGAGGAAAGCTCCTACAATGAGCAGTTCTTC.

The chain combines TRBV24-1 with TRBJ2-1; no definite D call. V was pared by 3 bases and J by 10 bases, with 6 bases between. CDR1 KGHDR and CDR2 SFDVKD come from the germline V gene. There are 11 residues in the CDR3. Here the CDR3 reads CATSDADEQFF. The CDR3 DNA is TGTGCCACCAGTGATGCGGACGAGCAGTTCTTC.

Only a few counts were recorded for this clone. The gene calls are TRBV6-1 and TRBJ2-3; D remains unclear. V lost 4 bases and J 2 bases, leaving 10 bases between the germline ends. This CDR3 comprises 14 residues. Germline CDR1 reads MNHNS; CDR2 reads SASEGT. The CDR3 bases are TGTGCCAGCAGTGGAGACTGGATCACAGATACGCAGTATTTT. It is translated as CASSGDWITDTQYF.

The rearrangement links TRBV20-1 to TRBJ2-7, with D possibly TRBD2 on 6 matching bases. There are 14 residues in the CDR3. V was pared by 3 bases and J by 6 bases, with 18 bases between. CDR1 and CDR2 from the germline V gene are DFQATT and SNEGSKA (reference sequence). The CDR3 nucleotides read TGCAGTGCTAGCGGGGGAGGCGTTCCTTCCGAGCAGTACTTC. The encoded protein is CSASGGGVPSEQYF.

The chain joins TRBV11-2 to TRBJ2-7; tentative D call: TRBD1 (6 bases). Trimming pared 0 bases from V and 4 bases from J, leaving 10 bases between. Germline values: CDR1 SGHAT, CDR2 FQNNGV. This CDR3 is 14 amino acids long. Here the CDR3 DNA reads TGTGCCAGCAGCTTAGAACAGGGTCAGTACGAGCAGTACTTC. This encodes CASSLEQGQYEQYF. The complete variable domain, with remaining parts taken from reference TRBV11-2 and TRBJ2-7, reads EAGVAQSPRYKIIEKRQSVAFWCNPISGHATLYWYQQILGQGPKLLIQFQNNGVVDDSQLPKDRFSAERLKGVDSTLKIQPAKLEDSAVYLCASSLEQGQYEQYFGPGTRLTVT.

The gene calls are TRBV20-1 and TRBJ1-1, with TRBD1 identical over 7 bases. Trimming at V came to 0 bases and at J to 1 base, leaving 5 bases not matched to a gene. This CDR3 contains 15 residues. Germline values: CDR1 DFQATT, CDR2 SNEGSKA (reference sequence). The CDR3 here is CSAREGWDRNTEAFF. Written as DNA, the CDR3 is TGCAGTGCTAGAGAAGGCTGGGACAGGAACACTGAAGCTTTCTTT.

The chain joins TRBV29-1 to TRBJ2-3; a weak D match, TRBD1 (5 bases). The CDR3 sequence is 13 residues long. Trimming cost V 4 bases and J 4 bases, with 12 bases left between them. Germline V gene sequence: CDR1 SQVTM, CDR2 ANQGSEA. CDR3 nucleotides: TGCAGCGTTGCGGGCAGGGTTTCAGATACGCAGTATTTT. Amino acid sequence: CSVAGRVSDTQYF.

The chain links TRBV7-2 to TRBJ1-2; TRBD1 matches 7 bases. CDR3 length: 13 residues. Germline lookup yields CDR1 SGHTA and CDR2 FQGNSA. Trimming took 6 bases from V and 4 from J; bases not matched to a gene: 5. The CDR3 here is CASRFRQGYGYTF. CDR3 nucleotide sequence: TGTGCCAGCAGGTTTCGACAGGGCTATGGCTACACCTTC. The complete variable domain, with remaining parts taken from reference TRBV7-2 and TRBJ1-2, reads GAGVSQSPSNKVTEKGKDVELRCDPISGHTALYWYRQSLGQGLEFLIYFQGNSAPDKSGLPSDRFSAERTGGSVSTLTIQRTQQEDSAVYLCASRFRQGYGYTFGSGTRLTVV.

This clone was seen more than once but under ten times. The chain has TRBV28 and TRBJ1-1, with D possibly being TRBD1 (6 bases). Per the germline V gene, CDR1 is MDHEN and CDR2 is SYDVKM. With 5 bases removed from V and 6 bases from J, the gap between germline ends came to 13 bases. This CDR3 has 13 amino acids. The chain's CDR3 is CASSRTGHAEAFF. The CDR3 region has the DNA TGTGCCAGCAGTAGAACAGGGCACGCTGAAGCTTTCTTT.

The chain combines TRBV20-1 with TRBJ2-3; D is possibly TRBD1 (5 bases). Trimming took off 5 bases at V and 4 bases at J, with 16 bases between the two ends. CDR3 size: 14 residues. The V gene's germline CDR1 is DFQATT and CDR2 SNEGSKA (reference sequence). Here the CDR3 reads CSAGASYVADTQYF. The CDR3 nucleotides are TGCAGTGCTGGGGCTAGTTACGTCGCAGATACGCAGTATTTT.

This clone was recorded only once. The chain is built from TRBV7-2 and TRBJ1-1; 7 bases agree with TRBD1. This CDR3 contains 14 residues. The V gene end was trimmed by 5 bases and the J gene end by 3 bases; junction bases not matched to a gene: 6. Per germline, CDR1 SGHTA and CDR2 FQGNSA. The CDR3, as DNA: TGTGCCAGCAGCCCGGGACAGACTTACACTGAAGCTTTCTTT. Its protein product is CASSPGQTYTEAFF.

The chain is built from TRBV4-1 and TRBJ2-7, with TRBD2 matching 8 bases. Germline V CDR1 and CDR2: MGHRA, YSYEKL. Trimming at V came to 3 bases and at J to 6 bases, leaving 7 bases not matched to a gene. The CDR3 spans 14 residues. This chain's CDR3 is CASSQSGTSGEQYF. The CDR3 DNA is TGCGCCAGCAGCCAGTCCGGGACTAGTGGCGAGCAGTACTTC.

The genes are TRBV11-2 and TRBJ1-1; 10 nucleotides match TRBD1. Per the germline V gene, CDR1 is SGHAT and CDR2 is FQNNGV. There are 14 residues in the CDR3. Trimming took 5 bases from V and 6 from J; bases not matched to a gene: 6. CDR3 protein: CASSHSTGGPEAFF. The CDR3 DNA sequence: TGTGCCAGCAGCCACTCGACAGGGGGCCCTGAAGCTTTCTTT.